One sample yielded the 29 T cell receptor beta chains listed below, sequenced in a study of early T cells in non-severe SARS-CoV-2 infection. TCRdb fed the 5' RACE reads into MiXCR, producing one record per CDR3 protein. The repertoire holds under 75,000 distinct CDR3 sequences, with 13% as singletons. The sequenced sample consisted of whole blood. These receptors came from an adult who was a healthcare worker with PCR-confirmed SARS-CoV-2 infection or an uninfected control (not recorded which).

A few counts support this clonotype. This chain connects TRBV28 to TRBJ2-1; D gene ambiguous. V dropped 8 bases and J dropped 8 bases, with 13 bases sitting between them. In germline, CDR1 is MDHEN, CDR2 SYDVKM. This CDR3 contains 12 residues. CDR3 residues: CASAWRRHEQFF. CDR3 coding DNA: TGTGCCAGCGCCTGGAGAAGGCATGAGCAGTTCTTC. Filled out from reference TRBV28 and TRBJ2-1, the complete variable domain reads DVKVTQSSRYLVKRTGEKVFLECVQDMDHENMFWYRQDPGLGLRLIYFSYDVKMKEKGDIPEGYSVSREKKERFSLILESASTNQTSMYLCASAWRRHEQFFGPGTRLTVL.

This clonotype appeared many times. The CDR3 nucleotides read TGCGCCAGCAGGGATGGCGGCACAGATACGCAGTATTTT. It encodes CASRDGGTDTQYF. The chain joins TRBV10-1 to TRBJ2-3; D remains ambiguous. The CDR3 runs 13 residues. Per the germline V gene, CDR1 is WNHNN and CDR2 is SYGVQD (reference sequence). V was cut by 6 bases and J by 1 base, with 8 bases left in between.

This clonotype was observed a few times. The chain is built from TRBV29-1 and TRBJ2-6; TRBD1 matches 9 bases. CDR1 is SQVTM and CDR2 is ANQGSEA in the germline V gene. Trimming removed 4 bases from V and 0 bases from J; junction bases left unmatched: 10. This CDR3 is built from 18 residues. The chain's CDR3 is CSVVSPGQGSSGANVLTF. The CDR3 DNA sequence: TGCAGCGTTGTAAGCCCCGGACAGGGGAGCTCTGGGGCCAACGTCCTGACTTTC.

This clonotype was detected ten times or more. The chain carries TRBV6-6 and TRBJ1-2; no reliable D call. The length of the CDR3 is 12 residues. Germline CDR1 reads MNHNY; CDR2 reads SVGAGI (reference sequence). Trimming pared 11 bases from V and 2 bases from J, leaving 12 bases between. The CDR3 nucleotides read TGTGCCTGCCACCGGGAGAACTATGGCTACACCTTC. Translated, it gives CACHRENYGYTF.

This clonotype came up many times. The V call is TRBV7-9, the J call TRBJ2-3; 12 nucleotides match TRBD2. The CDR3 has 16 amino acids. The germline CDR1 and CDR2 sequences are SEHNR and FQNEAQ (reference sequence). The V gene end was trimmed by 6 bases and the J gene end by 5 bases; junction bases not matched to a gene: 9. The CDR3 DNA is TGTGCCAGCAGTTCAGGACTAGCGGGACTGGTAGATACGCAGTATTTT. It translates to CASSSGLAGLVDTQYF.

This clonotype was found a few times. For the CDR3, the DNA is TGTGCCAGCAGCCCACACAGCGAGCGGGAGTCCGTGCAGTACTTC. This encodes CASSPHSERESVQYF. This chain joins TRBV9 and TRBJ2-7, with 8 bases lining up with TRBD2. V trimming: 4 bases; J trimming: 9 bases; junction bases outside the gene matches: 15. Germline CDR1 SGDLS, CDR2 YYNGEE. CDR3 length equals 15 residues.

This clonotype was seen a handful of times. This chain joins TRBV7-8 and TRBJ2-5; D is possibly TRBD1 (6 bases). Germline assignment: CDR1 SGHVS and CDR2 FQNEAQ. V was clipped by 7 bases and J by 9 bases, with 21 bases between them. This CDR3 region has 14 residues. Here the CDR3 reads CASTGFPGAGAQYF. CDR3 DNA sequence: TGTGCCAGCACCGGATTCCCAGGGGCCGGGGCCCAGTACTTC.

This clonotype was recorded a few times. This chain links TRBV21-1 with TRBJ2-3. TRBV21-1 is a listed pseudogene. CDR3 length: 16 amino acids. The CDR3 loop is CASSKGLAGSTDTQYF. The CDR3 DNA reads as TGTGCCAGCAGCAAAGGCTTAGCGGGTAGCACAGATACGCAGTATTTT.

This chain connects TRBV4-1 to TRBJ2-2; D unresolved. Germline values: CDR1 MGHRA, CDR2 YSYEKL. Trimming shortened V by 4 bases and J by 8 bases, and 17 bases separated the two germline ends. The CDR3 contains 15 residues. The CDR3 region is CASSPRVDMGGELFF. CDR3 in DNA: TGCGCCAGCAGCCCAAGGGTAGACATGGGGGGGGAGCTGTTTTTT.

The table lists this clonotype with many counts. For the CDR3, the DNA is TGTGCCAGCAAGGGACGTTTGAACACTGAAGCTTTCTTT. This codes for CASKGRLNTEAFF. This chain uses TRBV6-1 with TRBJ1-1; D perhaps matches TRBD1 (5 bases). V lost 7 bases and J lost 0, with 9 bases in between. Germline CDR1 reads MNHNS; CDR2 reads SASEGT. The CDR3 has 13 amino acids.

There are a few counts of this clonotype. The chain employs TRBV28 and TRBJ1-5, with 8 nucleotides matching TRBD1. Per germline, CDR1 MDHEN and CDR2 SYDVKM. CDR3 size: 17 residues. After removal of 2 bases from V and 2 bases from J, the junction contained 8 bases not matched to a gene. CDR3 residues: CASSLIDRGYGNQPQHF. In nucleotides, the CDR3 is TGTGCCAGCAGTTTAATAGACAGGGGCTATGGCAATCAGCCCCAGCATTTT.

A remark on this clonotype: The junction shows a germline mismatch at one end, possibly a read error. The rearrangement uses TRBV2 and TRBJ1-6; D perhaps matches TRBD1 (5 bases). Germline values: CDR1 SNHLY, CDR2 FYNNEI. This CDR3 has 14 amino acids. This CDR3 is CASRPGPYNSPPHF. CDR3 sequence (DNA): TGTGCCAGCAGGCCGGGACCCTATAATTCACCCCCCCACTTT.

This clonotype was counted only a few times. V gene TRBV11-2 combines with J gene TRBJ2-5, with 13 bases aligning to TRBD2. Germline V gene sequence: CDR1 SGHAT, CDR2 FQNNGV. The J segment lost 2 bases and the V segment lost 5 bases, leaving 5 bases of the junction unmatched. The CDR3 length is 16 residues. DNA for the CDR3: TGTGCCAGCAGCGGGGGACTAGCGGGATGGCAAGAGACCCAGTACTTC. As protein: CASSGGLAGWQETQYF.

The chain links TRBV7-2 to TRBJ2-7; 10 bases are a match to TRBD2. J gave up 2 bases and V 5 bases, and 6 bases lay outside the gene matches. CDR3 length equals 15 residues. Germline-derived CDR1 and CDR2 are SGHTA and FQGNSA. The CDR3 loop reads CASSQLAGAPYEQYF. As DNA, the CDR3 is TGTGCCAGCAGCCAGCTAGCGGGAGCCCCCTACGAGCAGTACTTC.

The chain recombines TRBV11-2 with TRBJ1-6, with TRBD1 matching 8 bases. The germline CDR1 and CDR2 sequences are SGHAT and FQNNGV. This CDR3 has 16 residues. The V segment lost 3 bases and the J segment 7 bases; nucleotides outside the gene matches: 8. The CDR3 sequence: CASSLSRGQGNSPLHF. As DNA, the CDR3 is TGTGCCAGCAGCTTGAGCAGGGGGCAAGGCAATTCACCCCTCCACTTT. The variable domain in full, completed from reference TRBV11-2 and TRBJ1-6, reads EAGVAQSPRYKIIEKRQSVAFWCNPISGHATLYWYQQILGQGPKLLIQFQNNGVVDDSQLPKDRFSAERLKGVDSTLKIQPAKLEDSAVYLCASSLSRGQGNSPLHFGNGTRLTVT.

The rearrangement uses TRBV6-4 and TRBJ2-3; TRBD2 matches at 9 bases. CDR1 and CDR2 (germline): MRHNA, SNTAGT. The length of the CDR3 is 13 residues. After removal of 3 bases from V and 5 bases from J, the junction contained 0 bases not matched to a gene. CDR3 protein: CASSELAGDTQYF. In DNA form, the CDR3 reads TGTGCCAGCAGTGAACTAGCGGGAGATACGCAGTATTTT.

J is TRBJ2-1 and V is TRBV7-2, with 8 bases lining up with TRBD1. V shed 5 bases, J shed 8 bases, and the junction held 2 bases outside the gene matches. Per germline, CDR1 SGHTA and CDR2 FQGNSA. The CDR3 is 12 residues long. The CDR3 region is CASSPQGDEQFF. Written as DNA, the CDR3 is TGTGCCAGCAGCCCACAGGGGGATGAGCAGTTCTTC.

The table lists this clonotype with a few counts. The chain carries TRBV9 and TRBJ2-3; D is unclear. CDR1 is SGDLS, CDR2 YYNGEE, per germline. V lost 3 bases and J lost 3, with 5 bases in between. There are 12 residues in the CDR3. CDR3 loop: CASSAATDTQYF. CDR3 nucleotides: TGTGCCAGCAGCGCGGCGACAGATACGCAGTATTTT.

This clonotype was seen more than once but under ten times. In DNA, the CDR3 is TGCGCCAGCAGCTTGCGGGTCTCTGGGGCCAACGTCCTGACTTTC. Translating gives CASSLRVSGANVLTF. V usage is TRBV5-1 and J usage is TRBJ2-6; unclear D gene. V was clipped by 1 base and J by 0 bases, with 5 bases between them. The CDR3 is made up of 15 amino acids. The germline CDR1 and CDR2 sequences are SGHRS and YFSETQ.

This clonotype was seen at least ten times. The rearrangement uses TRBV4-2 and TRBJ2-2, with TRBD2 identical over 9 bases. The CDR3 is 16 amino acids. With V trimmed by 0 bases and J by 5 bases, 4 bases remained unmatched. CDR1 LGHNA and CDR2 YNFKEQ come from the germline V gene. DNA for the CDR3: TGTGCCAGCAGCCAAGATAGCGGGAGTAGTACCGGGGAGCTGTTTTTT. This sequence encodes CASSQDSGSSTGELFF.

This clonotype showed up just a few times. CDR3 loop: CASSLEGTATNYGYTF. CDR3 sequence (DNA): TGCGCCAGCAGCTTGGAGGGGACGGCCACTAACTATGGCTACACCTTC. The V call is TRBV5-1, the J call TRBJ1-2; D might be TRBD1 (5 bases). Trimming stripped 0 bases from V and 0 bases from J, with 12 bases between. This CDR3 has 16 residues. Germline assignment: CDR1 SGHRS and CDR2 YFSETQ.

This clonotype was recorded a few times. This chain uses TRBV7-8 with TRBJ2-3, with TRBD2 matching over 15 bases. CDR3 length equals 19 residues. Germline trimming cut 5 bases from V and 4 bases from J; bases unmatched to any gene: 13. Germline V gives CDR1 SGHVS, CDR2 FQNEAQ. CDR3 protein: CASSQRGTSGRRLSDTQYF. CDR3 bases: TGTGCCAGCAGCCAAAGAGGGACTAGCGGGAGGAGGTTATCAGATACGCAGTATTTT.

This rearrangement joins TRBV20-1 to TRBJ2-7; D gene ambiguous. The germline V gene encodes CDR1 DFQATT and CDR2 SNEGSKA (reference sequence). Trimming left V 1 base short and J 4 bases short, with 5 bases between. The CDR3 spans 11 residues. The CDR3 is CSARALYEQYF. The CDR3 DNA follows: TGCAGTGCTAGAGCCCTTTACGAGCAGTACTTC.

The V call is TRBV28, the J call TRBJ2-5, with 12 bases aligning to TRBD2. After removal of 5 bases from V and 6 bases from J, the junction contained 10 bases not matched to a gene. There are 16 residues in the CDR3. Germline V gene data show CDR1 as MDHEN and CDR2 as SYDVKM. The CDR3 DNA is TGTGCCAGCAGTCAACTGAGACTAGCGGGAGCTAAGACCCAGTACTTC. Translation gives CASSQLRLAGAKTQYF.

There are a few counts of this clonotype. The gene calls are TRBV29-1 and TRBJ1-2, with 7 bases lining up with TRBD1. The CDR3 loop spans 12 amino acids. CDR1 SQVTM and CDR2 ANQGSEA come from the germline V gene. The junction had 8 bases not matched to a gene; V was cut back by 5 bases and J by 8 bases. CDR3 nucleotides: TGCAGCGTTACTCAGGGGGAGCGAGGCTACACCTTC. Its translation: CSVTQGERGYTF.

This clonotype was seen ten or more times. The rearrangement uses TRBV7-8 and TRBJ2-2; D ambiguous. This CDR3 has 16 amino acids. CDR1 is SGHVS and CDR2 is FQNEAQ in the germline V gene. The V end was cut by 0 bases, the J end by 1 base, with 9 bases between. CDR3 loop: CASSLAWRLNTGELFF. In DNA form, the CDR3 reads TGTGCCAGCAGCTTAGCATGGCGGCTGAACACCGGGGAGCTGTTTTTT.

Judged by abundance, this clonotype is medium-sized. The chain joins TRBV21-1 to TRBJ2-3. TRBV21-1 is marked as a pseudogene. The CDR3 spans 13 residues. The CDR3: CASSKRVGDTQYF. In DNA form, the CDR3 reads TGTGCCAGCAGCAAGCGAGTGGGAGATACGCAGTATTTT.

This clonotype was found many times. This sequence joins TRBV6-1 and TRBJ1-5; TRBD1 is a possible D gene (5 bases). Trimming removed 3 bases from V and 5 bases from J, with 14 bases in between. CDR1 and CDR2 from the germline V gene are MNHNS and SASEGT. CDR3 length: 15 residues. CDR3 loop: CASSDQGGSHQPQHF. In DNA form, the CDR3 reads TGTGCCAGCAGTGATCAGGGCGGCTCTCATCAGCCCCAGCATTTT.

The chain links TRBV4-1 to TRBJ1-5; D uncertain. CDR3 length: 14 residues. V gave up 1 base and J gave up 9 bases, with 13 bases separating them. The V gene's germline CDR1 is MGHRA and CDR2 YSYEKL. CDR3 residues: CASSQGEGERPQHF. For the CDR3, the DNA is TGCGCCAGCAGCCAAGGAGAGGGTGAGCGGCCCCAGCATTTT.